This T cell receptor (beta chain) was observed in a study of blood T cell repertoires in COVID-19. Profiling relied on immunoSEQ multiplex PCR, and the TCRdb table lists in-frame clones only, not all of them. The sample gives about 96,000 clones, less than 85% of which show up once; approximately 15% is in the top ten. The CDR3 is 13 amino acids. Trimming left V 4 bases short and J 7 bases short, with 13 bases between. CDR1 SQVTM and CDR2 ANQGSEA come from the germline V gene. The sample consisted of peripheral blood. This chain joins TRBV29-1 and TRBJ1-4; the D gene is possibly TRBD1 (5 bases). The receptor comes from a woman aged 60-70 years with acute or convalescent COVID-19. The CDR3 DNA reads TGCAGCGTTGGGAGGGGTGGAGCTGAAAAACTGTTTTTT. Protein: CSVGRGGAEKLFF.